This is a list of T cell receptor beta chains from one sample in a study of memory CD4+ T cells and cytomegalovirus serostatus. Here immunoSEQ multiplex PCR was the method, and the copy in TCRdb shows in-frame clones only, minus some. Altogether 25,000 to 30,000 clones are present, 70% to 85% being singletons, with the ten largest covering roughly 0.99%. Sequenced input: memory CD4+ T cells from blood. All receptors come from an adult in good health and CMV-seronegative. Both conserved end residues are trimmed from each CDR3. Size tells how often a clone was seen (once, few, many) or the class of an expanded clone, and some rows leave it out.

v_call: TRBV19
clone_size: .
j_call: TRBJ1-1
cdr3_aa: ATRDREPNTEAF

v_call: TRBV6-6
clone_size: .
j_call: TRBJ1-2
cdr3_aa: ASTRQGSTGGYT

v_call: TRBV4-1
clone_size: few
j_call: TRBJ1-6
cdr3_aa: ASNLGSSYNSPLH

v_call: TRBV6-6
clone_size: .
j_call: TRBJ1-1
cdr3_aa: ASRTINTEAF

v_call: TRBV6-5
clone_size: .
j_call: TRBJ2-7
cdr3_aa: ASSYSRSSGRIDQY

v_call: TRBV29-1
clone_size: .
j_call: TRBJ2-5
cdr3_aa: SVEAGPDETQY

v_call: TRBV28
clone_size: .
j_call: TRBJ1-1
cdr3_aa: ASSFRGGRLGTEAF

v_call: TRBV2
clone_size: .
j_call: TRBJ2-7
cdr3_aa: ASSEVVEGRTW

v_call: TRBV7-9
clone_size: .
j_call: TRBJ1-1
cdr3_aa: ASSRGTGGNTEAF

v_call: TRBV4-2
clone_size: .
j_call: TRBJ1-2
cdr3_aa: ASSQGGGQGANREGYT

v_call: TRBV27
clone_size: .
j_call: TRBJ1-5
cdr3_aa: ASSFAGGNQPQH

v_call: TRBV11-2
clone_size: .
j_call: TRBJ2-5
cdr3_aa: ASSRPGGGAWKTQY

v_call: TRBV6-1
clone_size: .
j_call: TRBJ1-1
cdr3_aa: ASSGGGTANTEAF

v_call: TRBV7-9
clone_size: once
j_call: TRBJ2-7
cdr3_aa: ASSPVGMSSYEQY

v_call: TRBV19
clone_size: .
j_call: TRBJ1-2
cdr3_aa: ASSLDRYGYT

v_call: TRBV6-6
clone_size: .
j_call: TRBJ1-5
cdr3_aa: ASSLEGSNQPQH

v_call: TRBV11-2
clone_size: .
j_call: TRBJ2-2
cdr3_aa: ASSDRVGTVNTGELF

v_call: TRBV18
clone_size: few
j_call: TRBJ1-1
cdr3_aa: ASSHLQGQGNTEAF

v_call: TRBV7-8
clone_size: .
j_call: TRBJ2-4
cdr3_aa: ASSPTLASVENIQY

v_call: TRBV7-9
clone_size: few
j_call: TRBJ2-7
cdr3_aa: ASSLAGGGGYEQY

v_call: TRBV5-3
clone_size: .
j_call: TRBJ1-5
cdr3_aa: ARSKNRGLAAQPQH

v_call: TRBV11-2
clone_size: once
j_call: TRBJ1-2
cdr3_aa: ASSLGDRVGSKWLAYT

v_call: TRBV7-2
clone_size: .
j_call: TRBJ2-5
cdr3_aa: ASSPDRKETQY

v_call: TRBV4-2
clone_size: .
j_call: TRBJ2-4
cdr3_aa: ASSQDMNGVAKNIQY

v_call: TRBV2
clone_size: .
j_call: TRBJ2-1
cdr3_aa: ASTSLAGSSYNEQF

v_call: TRBV7-7
clone_size: .
j_call: TRBJ2-3
cdr3_aa: ASSLGDASTDTQY

v_call: TRBV10-1
clone_size: .
j_call: TRBJ2-2
cdr3_aa: ASSESGRYTGELF

v_call: TRBV5-4
clone_size: .
j_call: TRBJ2-5
cdr3_aa: ASSLVDQETQY

v_call: TRBV30
clone_size: .
j_call: TRBJ1-5
cdr3_aa: AWGTGTGVSNQPQH

v_call: TRBV29-1
clone_size: .
j_call: TRBJ1-2
cdr3_aa: SVEQGAAGGYT

v_call: TRBV5-8
clone_size: .
j_call: TRBJ2-5
cdr3_aa: ASSLNDRQETQY

v_call: TRBV14
clone_size: .
j_call: TRBJ2-3
cdr3_aa: ASSQDPRGQLTDTQY

v_call: TRBV7-8
clone_size: .
j_call: TRBJ2-7
cdr3_aa: ASRLRDTYEQY

v_call: TRBV9
clone_size: .
j_call: TRBJ2-7
cdr3_aa: ASSVRPQGDEQY

v_call: TRBV11-2
clone_size: .
j_call: TRBJ2-3
cdr3_aa: ASSILAGGLGDTQY

v_call: TRBV5-1
clone_size: .
j_call: TRBJ2-1
cdr3_aa: ASSLEPGLHYNEQF

v_call: TRBV18
clone_size: .
j_call: TRBJ2-1
cdr3_aa: ASSPNENEQF

v_call: TRBV5-1
clone_size: few
j_call: TRBJ1-2
cdr3_aa: ASSLYGLPGQRDYGYT

v_call: TRBV28
clone_size: few
j_call: TRBJ1-1
cdr3_aa: ASRVTTEAF

v_call: TRBV30
clone_size: .
j_call: TRBJ1-2
cdr3_aa: AWSTQGGNYGYT

v_call: TRBV7-2
clone_size: once
j_call: TRBJ1-3
cdr3_aa: ASSKQGPTAGTVNTIY

v_call: TRBV30
clone_size: .
j_call: TRBJ1-1
cdr3_aa: AERQGPGHEAF

v_call: TRBV6-1
clone_size: few
j_call: TRBJ1-1
cdr3_aa: ASSKPLNTEAF

v_call: TRBV12-5
clone_size: .
j_call: TRBJ2-7
cdr3_aa: ASGRGYEQY

v_call: TRBV19
clone_size: .
j_call: TRBJ2-7
cdr3_aa: ASSIDRGLAYEQY

v_call: TRBV7-9
clone_size: once
j_call: TRBJ2-1
cdr3_aa: ASSLVQGAGEQF

v_call: TRBV28
clone_size: few
j_call: TRBJ1-5
cdr3_aa: ASKTVDQPQH

v_call: TRBV5-1
clone_size: .
j_call: TRBJ2-3
cdr3_aa: ASSLRDTDTQY

v_call: TRBV7-2
clone_size: .
j_call: TRBJ2-1
cdr3_aa: ASSAIAGYNEQF